This T cell receptor (beta chain) emerged from a study of blood T cell repertoires in COVID-19. Study as a whole: The United States, Italy and Spain were the sources of the acute and convalescent COVID-19 samples. Sources were T cells, B-cell-depleted T cells, or PBMCs; the material itself was cDNA or gDNA.

Libraries were prepared by immunoSEQ multiplex PCR; TCRdb keeps only in-frame clonotypes and omits some of them. The profile covers fewer than 300,000 clones, with around 90% appearing a single time and over 8% taken by the ten largest. CDR1 and CDR2 from the germline V gene are SGDLS and YYNGEE. The V and J ends lost 3 bases and 4 bases respectively, with 11 bases between them. The CDR3 totals 14 residues. The sample was peripheral blood. The sequence was obtained from a man between 18 and 29 years old with active or convalescent COVID-19. The chain employs TRBV9 and TRBJ1-3; D gene ambiguous. The CDR3 reads CASSAFGLGNTIYF. For the CDR3, the DNA is TGTGCCAGCAGCGCCTTTGGACTGGGAAACACCATATATTTT. Combining the CDR3 with reference TRBV9 and TRBJ1-3 gives the whole variable domain DSGVTQTPKHLITATGQRVTLRCSPRSGDLSVYWYQQSLDQGLQFLIQYYNGEERAKGNILERFSAQQFPDLHSELNLSSLELGDSALYFCASSAFGLGNTIYFGEGSWLTVV.